This TCR beta chain was captured by sequencing in a study of control samples from healthy donors and cancer patients. J was trimmed by 7 bases and V by 6 bases; bases with no gene match: 8. CDR1 and CDR2 from the germline V gene are SNHLY and FYNNEI. The CDR3 spans 14 residues. Assay: immunoSEQ multiplex PCR; the TCRdb copy retains only in-frame clones and omits some. Of 90,000 to 150,000 clones listed, around 88% are singletons. Material for sequencing was blood. This TCR was recovered from a man between 35 and 55 years old in good health. The V call is TRBV2, the J call TRBJ1-5; 8 nucleotides match TRBD1. CDR3 nucleotides: TGTGCCAGCAGGGCCGAGCAGGGGGCCCAGCCCCAGCATTTT. It is translated as CASRAEQGAQPQHF.